What follows are 13 T cell receptor beta chains derived from one specimen sequenced in a study of blood T cell repertoires in COVID-19. Sequenced by immunoSEQ multiplex PCR; TCRdb stores in-frame clones only, minus some. The sample has about 200,000 clones, 75% to 95% seen once; the top ten hold roughly 0.56%. Sequencing input: peripheral blood. The receptors stem from a man aged 50 to 59 with acute or convalescent COVID-19.

The rearrangement links TRBV24-1 to TRBJ2-5; TRBD1 might be the D (5 bases). The CDR3 loop spans 14 amino acids. Trimming shortened V by 4 bases and J by 3 bases, and 11 bases separated the two germline ends. Germline CDR1 KGHDR, CDR2 SFDVKD. The DNA for the CDR3 is TGTGCCACCAGTGAAGACAGTAATGAAGAGACCCAGTACTTC. Its protein product is CATSEDSNEETQYF.

The rearrangement joins TRBV11-2 to TRBJ2-1, with D tentatively TRBD2 (6 bases). The CDR3 loop spans 15 amino acids. V was pared by 3 bases and J by 3 bases, with 12 bases between. Per the germline V gene, CDR1 is SGHAT and CDR2 is FQNNGV. The CDR3 nucleotides read TGTGCCAGCAGCTTCAGGCAGGGAGGCTACAATGAGCAGTTCTTC. This sequence encodes CASSFRQGGYNEQFF.

This clone has only one observation. The chain recombines TRBV2 with TRBJ2-7, with D possibly being TRBD2 (5 bases). Germline-derived CDR1 and CDR2 are SNHLY and FYNNEI. Trimming shortened V by 5 bases and J by 7 bases, and 12 bases separated the two germline ends. The CDR3 consists of 12 residues. Written as DNA, the CDR3 is TGTGCCAGCAGTCGTGGACCGGGAGAGCAGTACTTC. Translating gives CASSRGPGEQYF.

The CDR3 reads CASSYSLAPNEQFF. In DNA form, the CDR3 reads TGTGCCAGCAGTTACTCACTAGCACCCAATGAGCAGTTCTTC. V usage is TRBV6-5 and J usage is TRBJ2-1; possibly TRBD2 for D (6 bases). Germline-derived CDR1 and CDR2 are MNHEY and SVGAGI. The CDR3 is made up of 14 amino acids. V was pared by 0 bases and J by 6 bases, with 9 bases between.

The chain carries TRBV20-1 and TRBJ2-2, with D perhaps TRBD1 (7 bases). With 3 bases removed from V and 6 bases from J, the gap between germline ends came to 14 bases. Looked up from germline, CDR1 is DFQATT and CDR2 is SNEGSKA (reference sequence). The CDR3 has 14 amino acids. The CDR3 coding sequence is TGCAGTGCTAGTCAGACAGGGAGGTCCGGGGAGCTGTTTTTT. Its protein product is CSASQTGRSGELFF.

This chain connects TRBV3-1 (or the pseudogene TRBV3-2) to TRBJ2-3; D uncertain. Trimming pared 3 bases from V and 1 base from J, leaving 5 bases between. CDR1 and CDR2 (germline): LGHDT, YNNKEL (reference sequence). The CDR3 extends over 13 amino acids. The CDR3 is CASSHTRTDTQYF. The CDR3 nucleotides read TGTGCCAGCAGCCACACACGCACAGATACGCAGTATTTT.

The rearrangement joins TRBV28 to TRBJ1-5; 7 bases agree with TRBD1. The V segment lost 8 bases and the J segment 7 bases; nucleotides outside the gene matches: 5. This CDR3 has 12 residues. Germline CDR1 MDHEN, CDR2 SYDVKM. CDR3 region: CASRQGGQPQHF. CDR3 DNA sequence: TGTGCCAGCCGACAGGGAGGACAGCCCCAGCATTTT.

The rearrangement uses TRBV11-2 and TRBJ2-5, with 13 positions matching TRBD2. The V gene's germline CDR1 is SGHAT and CDR2 FQNNGV. The V gene end was trimmed by 5 bases and the J gene end by 4 bases; junction bases not matched to a gene: 16. The CDR3 loop spans 19 amino acids. The CDR3 here is CASSLGLAGVVLIGETQYF. As DNA, the CDR3 is TGTGCCAGCAGCCTAGGACTAGCGGGAGTTGTTCTGATAGGAGAGACCCAGTACTTC.

This clone occurred a few times. The genes are TRBV7-9 and TRBJ1-5, with D maybe TRBD1 (6 bases). Germline V gene data show CDR1 as SEHNR and CDR2 as FQNEAQ (reference sequence). V was pared by 1 base and J by 1 base, with 11 bases between. This CDR3 contains 16 residues. The CDR3 DNA reads as TGTGCCAGCAGCTTAGGACCAGGGGTGAGCAATCAGCCCCAGCATTTT. Protein: CASSLGPGVSNQPQHF. Using reference TRBV7-9 and TRBJ1-5 for the parts outside the CDR3, the full variable domain is DTGVSQNPRHKITKRGQNVTFRCDPISEHNRLYWYRQTLGQGPEFLTYFQNEAQLEKSRLLSDRFSAERPKGSFSTLEIQRTEQGDSAMYLCASSLGPGVSNQPQHFGDGTRLSIL.

This clone was observed once. The J gene is TRBJ2-1, the V gene TRBV4-1; 9 bases map to TRBD1. CDR3 length: 12 residues. Per germline, CDR1 MGHRA and CDR2 YSYEKL. The trim removed 3 bases at V and 15 bases at J, leaving 6 bases unmatched. The CDR3 reads CASSQGDRGAFF. CDR3 DNA sequence: TGCGCCAGCAGCCAGGGTGACAGGGGGGCGTTCTTC.

The rearrangement links TRBV6-5 to TRBJ2-5; D is uncertain. Germline V CDR1 and CDR2: MNHEY, SVGAGI. The CDR3 contains 13 residues. V lost 6 bases to trimming and J lost 1 base, with 9 bases between them. The CDR3 loop reads CASSRDTQETQYF. Written as DNA, the CDR3 is TGTGCCAGCAGCCGCGACACCCAAGAGACCCAGTACTTC.

This chain links TRBV6-6 with TRBJ2-1; D gene uncertain. The CDR3 totals 15 residues. V gave up 0 bases and J gave up 10 bases, with 16 bases separating them. CDR1 MNHNY and CDR2 SVGAGI come from the germline V gene (reference sequence). The DNA for the CDR3 is TGTGCCAGCAGTTACTCCCGGGTAGCTTCTTACGAGCAGTTCTTC. Protein sequence: CASSYSRVASYEQFF.

This clone has only one observation. The V gene is TRBV7-8, the J gene TRBJ2-7; 10 bases match TRBD1. J gave up 7 bases and V 5 bases, and 8 bases lay outside the gene matches. Germline CDR1 is SGHVS and CDR2 is FQNEAQ. The CDR3 has 14 amino acids. CDR3 in DNA: TGTGCCAGCAGCACAAGGACAGGGGGAAGTGAGCAGTACGTC. Amino acids: CASSTRTGGSEQYV.